These 6 T cell receptor beta chains share one sample of origin, sequenced in a study of blood T cell repertoires in COVID-19. Generated by immunoSEQ multiplex PCR, the TCRdb table keeps only in-frame clones and is missing some. The sample records hundreds of thousands of clones, about 91% being singletons. Material: peripheral blood. The receptors stem from a woman aged 50 to 60 with COVID-19, enrolled during active disease.

V gene TRBV29-1 combines with J gene TRBJ2-2; TRBD1 matches at 7 bases. Germline-derived CDR1 and CDR2 are SQVTM and ANQGSEA. The CDR3 covers 13 residues. V shed 4 bases, J shed 4 bases, and the junction held 3 bases outside the gene matches. CDR3 in amino acids: CSVVGTATGELFF. CDR3 in DNA: TGCAGCGTTGTCGGGACAGCCACCGGGGAGCTGTTTTTT.

This sequence joins TRBV15 and TRBJ2-7; the D is unclear. The germline V gene encodes CDR1 LNHNV and CDR2 YYDKDF (reference sequence). V dropped 0 bases and J dropped 5 bases, with 11 bases sitting between them. This CDR3 has 14 residues. CDR3 nucleotide sequence: TGTGCCACCAGCAGAGAGGCAGGCTGGGACGAGCAGTACTTC. It translates to CATSREAGWDEQYF.

The chain links TRBV15 to TRBJ1-6, with D possibly being TRBD1 (5 bases). The CDR3 runs to 18 residues. CDR1 and CDR2 from the germline V gene are LNHNV and YYDKDF (reference sequence). V lost 1 base, J lost 9 bases, and 22 bases lay in between. The CDR3: CATSRVKGLNPASSPLHF. The CDR3 DNA sequence: TGTGCCACCAGCAGAGTTAAGGGACTTAACCCTGCCAGTTCACCCCTCCACTTT.

The table lists this clone with a few counts. The chain links TRBV6-2 or TRBV6-3 to TRBJ1-5; no firm D call. This CDR3 is 15 amino acids long. V gave up 2 bases and J gave up 2 bases, with 10 bases separating them. CDR1 and CDR2 (germline): MNHEY, SVGEGT. The CDR3: CASSYAEPGNQPQHF. The CDR3, as DNA: TGTGCCAGCAGTTACGCGGAGCCGGGCAATCAGCCCCAGCATTTT.

V usage is TRBV7-6 and J usage is TRBJ2-7, with 7 bases identical to TRBD2. The V segment lost 4 bases and the J segment 1 base; nucleotides outside the gene matches: 4. This CDR3 is built from 14 residues. CDR1 and CDR2 from the germline V gene are SGHVS and FNYEAQ. CDR3 nucleotide sequence: TGTGCCAGCAGCTACGGGACTAAGTCCTACGAGCAGTACTTC. It is translated as CASSYGTKSYEQYF.

The chain couples TRBV29-1 to TRBJ2-1, with TRBD2 identical over 8 bases. There are 13 residues in the CDR3. V gave up 5 bases and J gave up 5 bases; unmatched junction bases: 5. The germline V gene encodes CDR1 SQVTM and CDR2 ANQGSEA. The CDR3 here is CSVPGLGNNEQFF. Here the CDR3 DNA reads TGCAGCGTTCCGGGACTAGGGAACAATGAGCAGTTCTTC.